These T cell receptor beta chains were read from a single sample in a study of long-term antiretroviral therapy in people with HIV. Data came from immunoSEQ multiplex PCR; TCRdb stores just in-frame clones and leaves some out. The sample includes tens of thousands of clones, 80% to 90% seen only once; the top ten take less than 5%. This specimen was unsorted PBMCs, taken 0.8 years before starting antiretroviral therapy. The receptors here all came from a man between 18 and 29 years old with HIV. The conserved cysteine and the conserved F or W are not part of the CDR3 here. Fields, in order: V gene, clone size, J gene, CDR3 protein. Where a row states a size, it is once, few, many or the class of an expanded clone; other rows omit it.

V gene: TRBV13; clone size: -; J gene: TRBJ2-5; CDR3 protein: ASSLRGQAEEQY
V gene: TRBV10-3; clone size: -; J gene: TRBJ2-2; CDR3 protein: AIKGWDRERTGELF
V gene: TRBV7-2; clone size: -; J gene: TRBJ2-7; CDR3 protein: ASSLDIRGEQY
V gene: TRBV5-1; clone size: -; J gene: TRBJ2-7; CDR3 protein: ASSGPGAASSYEQY
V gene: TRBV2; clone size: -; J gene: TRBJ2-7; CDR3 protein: ASSASGTSYEQY
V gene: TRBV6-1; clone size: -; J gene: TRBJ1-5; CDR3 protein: ASSETGTLVGPQH
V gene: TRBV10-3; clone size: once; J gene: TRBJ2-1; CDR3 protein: AIRDRADNEQF
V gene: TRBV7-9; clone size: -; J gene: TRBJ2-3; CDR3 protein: ASSLGGAYVTDTQY
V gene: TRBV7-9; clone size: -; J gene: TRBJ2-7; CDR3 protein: ASSLSGSGAYEQY
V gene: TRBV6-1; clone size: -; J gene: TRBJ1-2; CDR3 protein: ASTPLRANYGYT
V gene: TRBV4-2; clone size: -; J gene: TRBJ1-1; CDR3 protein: ASSQEGTTEAF
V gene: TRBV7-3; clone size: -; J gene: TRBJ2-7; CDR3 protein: ASSFSPAGALYEQY
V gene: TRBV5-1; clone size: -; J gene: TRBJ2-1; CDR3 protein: ASSAPGTSGPNEQF
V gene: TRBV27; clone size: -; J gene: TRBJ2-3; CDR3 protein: ASRTMTDTQY
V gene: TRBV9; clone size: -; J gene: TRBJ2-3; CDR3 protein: ASSRDSDTDTQY
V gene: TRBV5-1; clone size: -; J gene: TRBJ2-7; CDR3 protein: ASSGGTTSYEQY
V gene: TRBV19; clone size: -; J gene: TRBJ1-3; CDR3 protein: ASSIGPGNTIY
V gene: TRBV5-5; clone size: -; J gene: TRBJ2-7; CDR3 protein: ASSLVGGPYEQY
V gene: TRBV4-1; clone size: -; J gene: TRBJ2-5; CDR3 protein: ASSQEETQY
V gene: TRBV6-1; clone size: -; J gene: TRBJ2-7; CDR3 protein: ASKGLYEQY
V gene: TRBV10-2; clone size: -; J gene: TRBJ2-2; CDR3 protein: ASSELKTNTGELF
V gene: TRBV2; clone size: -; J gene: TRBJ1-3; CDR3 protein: ASGGGDYSGNTIY
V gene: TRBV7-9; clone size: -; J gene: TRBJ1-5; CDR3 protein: ASSFGQSNQPQH
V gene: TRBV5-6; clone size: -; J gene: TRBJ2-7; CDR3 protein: ASSPGGLLYEQY
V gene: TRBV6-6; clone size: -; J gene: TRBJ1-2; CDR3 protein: ASSSERQGLGYT
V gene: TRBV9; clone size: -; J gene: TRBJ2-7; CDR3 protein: ASGSPPFDEQY
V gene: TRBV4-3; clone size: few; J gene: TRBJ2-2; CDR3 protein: ASSQDVPAYWGGELF
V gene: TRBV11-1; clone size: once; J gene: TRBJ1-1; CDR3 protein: ASSLAPNTEAF
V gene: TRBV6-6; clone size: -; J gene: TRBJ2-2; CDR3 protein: ASSQQAGTAIGELF
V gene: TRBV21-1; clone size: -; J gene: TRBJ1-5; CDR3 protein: ASSLRDREYQPQH
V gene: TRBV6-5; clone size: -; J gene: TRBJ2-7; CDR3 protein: ASSYGSSEGHEQY
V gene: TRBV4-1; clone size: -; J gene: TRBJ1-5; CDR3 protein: ASSPGRNSNQPQH
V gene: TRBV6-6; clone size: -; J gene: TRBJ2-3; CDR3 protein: ASSSPTGIVSDTQY
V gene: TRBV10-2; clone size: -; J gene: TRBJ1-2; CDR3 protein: ASSEAEAFRYGYT
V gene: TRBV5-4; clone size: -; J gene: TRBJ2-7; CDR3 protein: ASSPDNREQY
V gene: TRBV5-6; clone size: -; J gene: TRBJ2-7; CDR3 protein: ASSSRPEGQY
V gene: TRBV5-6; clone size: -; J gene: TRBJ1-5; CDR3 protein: ASSFGGPGQPQH
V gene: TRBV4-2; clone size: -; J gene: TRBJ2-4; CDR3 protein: ASSQDRLALRNIQY
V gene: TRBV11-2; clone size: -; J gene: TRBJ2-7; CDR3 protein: ASSLAYPYEQY
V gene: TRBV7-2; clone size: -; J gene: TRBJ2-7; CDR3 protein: ASSLNGYEQY
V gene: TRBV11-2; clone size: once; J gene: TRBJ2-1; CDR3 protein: ASSQQGLGEQF
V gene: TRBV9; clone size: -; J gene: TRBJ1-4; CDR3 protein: ASSVGDRAVGEKLF
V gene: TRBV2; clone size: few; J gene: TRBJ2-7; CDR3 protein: AGGLGPYEQY
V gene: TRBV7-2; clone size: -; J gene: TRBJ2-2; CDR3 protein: ASSTTSHGELF
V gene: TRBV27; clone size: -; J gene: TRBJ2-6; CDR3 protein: ASSLGGANVLT
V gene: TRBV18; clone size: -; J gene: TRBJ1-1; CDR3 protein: ASSPDTEAF
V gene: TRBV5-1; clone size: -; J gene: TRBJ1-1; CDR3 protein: ASSWGGNTEAF
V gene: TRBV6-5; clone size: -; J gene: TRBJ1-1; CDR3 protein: ASSYSSGVGEAF
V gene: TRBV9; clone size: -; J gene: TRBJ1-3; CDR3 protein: ASSGTGARNTIY
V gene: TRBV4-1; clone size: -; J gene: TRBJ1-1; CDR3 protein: ASSQGGSGRFAEAF
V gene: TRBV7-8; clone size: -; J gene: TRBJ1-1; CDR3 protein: ASSPGQGFMNTEAF
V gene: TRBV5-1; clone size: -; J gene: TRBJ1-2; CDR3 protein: ASSSLTGGERSGT
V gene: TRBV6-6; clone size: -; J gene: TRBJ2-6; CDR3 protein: ASSFTGSGANVLT